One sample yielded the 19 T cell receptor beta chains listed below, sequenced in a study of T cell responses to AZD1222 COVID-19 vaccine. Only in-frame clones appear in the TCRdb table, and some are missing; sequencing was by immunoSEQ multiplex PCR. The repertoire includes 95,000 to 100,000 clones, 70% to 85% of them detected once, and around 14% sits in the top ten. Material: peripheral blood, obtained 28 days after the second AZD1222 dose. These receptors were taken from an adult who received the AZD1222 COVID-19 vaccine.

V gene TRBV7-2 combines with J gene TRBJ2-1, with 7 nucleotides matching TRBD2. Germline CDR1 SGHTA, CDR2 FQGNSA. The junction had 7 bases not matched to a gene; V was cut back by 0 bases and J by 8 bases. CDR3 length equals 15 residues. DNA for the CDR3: TGTGCCAGCAGCTTAGCGCTGGAGGGAGGGGATGAGCAGTTCTTC. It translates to CASSLALEGGDEQFF. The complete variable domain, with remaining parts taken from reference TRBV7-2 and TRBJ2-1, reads GAGVSQSPSNKVTEKGKDVELRCDPISGHTALYWYRQSLGQGLEFLIYFQGNSAPDKSGLPSDRFSAERTGGSVSTLTIQRTQQEDSAVYLCASSLALEGGDEQFFGPGTRLTVL.

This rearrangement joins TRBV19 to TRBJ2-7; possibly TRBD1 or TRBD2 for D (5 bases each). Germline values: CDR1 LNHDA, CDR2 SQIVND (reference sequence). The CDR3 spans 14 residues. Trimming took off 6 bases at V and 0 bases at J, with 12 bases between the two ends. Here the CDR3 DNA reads TGTGCCAGTAGCCAGGGACCCTTCTCCTACGAGCAGTACTTC. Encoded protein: CASSQGPFSYEQYF.

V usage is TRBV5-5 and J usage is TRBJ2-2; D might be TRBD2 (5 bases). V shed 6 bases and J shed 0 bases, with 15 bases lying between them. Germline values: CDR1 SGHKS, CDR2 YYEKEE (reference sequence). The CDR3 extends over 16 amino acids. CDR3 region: CASTSERQANTGELFF. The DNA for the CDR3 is TGTGCCAGCACCTCAGAGCGGCAAGCGAACACCGGGGAGCTGTTTTTT.

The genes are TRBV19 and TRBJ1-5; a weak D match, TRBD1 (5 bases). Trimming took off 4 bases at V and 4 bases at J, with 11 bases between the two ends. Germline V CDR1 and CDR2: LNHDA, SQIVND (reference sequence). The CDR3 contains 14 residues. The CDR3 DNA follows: TGTGCCAGTAGTAGCCAAACAGGAAATCAGCCCCAGCATTTT. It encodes CASSSQTGNQPQHF.

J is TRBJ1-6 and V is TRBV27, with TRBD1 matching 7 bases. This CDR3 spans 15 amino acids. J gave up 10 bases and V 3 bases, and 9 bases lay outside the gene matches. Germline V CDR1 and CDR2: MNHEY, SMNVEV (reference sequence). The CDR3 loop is CASSFLTGMRSPLHF. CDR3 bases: TGTGCCAGCAGTTTCCTGACAGGGATGCGCTCACCCCTCCACTTT.

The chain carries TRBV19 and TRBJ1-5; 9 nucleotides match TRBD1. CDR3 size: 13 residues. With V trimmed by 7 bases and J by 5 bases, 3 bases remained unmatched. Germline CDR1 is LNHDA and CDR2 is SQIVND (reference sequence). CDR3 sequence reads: CASKDRGHQPQHF. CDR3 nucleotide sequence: TGTGCCAGTAAGGACAGGGGACATCAGCCCCAGCATTTT.

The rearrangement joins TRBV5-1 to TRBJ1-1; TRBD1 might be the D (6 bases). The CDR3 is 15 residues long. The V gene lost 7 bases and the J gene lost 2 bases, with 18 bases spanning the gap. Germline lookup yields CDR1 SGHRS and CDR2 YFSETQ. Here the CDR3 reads CASLIWTVFNTEAFF. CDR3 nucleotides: TGCGCCAGCCTGATTTGGACAGTATTCAACACTGAAGCTTTCTTT. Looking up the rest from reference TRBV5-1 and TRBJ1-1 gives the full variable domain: KAGVTQTPRYLIKTRGQQVTLSCSPISGHRSVSWYQQTPGQGLQFLFEYFSETQRNKGNFPGRFSGRQFSNSRSEMNVSTLELGDSALYLCASLIWTVFNTEAFFGQGTRLTVV.

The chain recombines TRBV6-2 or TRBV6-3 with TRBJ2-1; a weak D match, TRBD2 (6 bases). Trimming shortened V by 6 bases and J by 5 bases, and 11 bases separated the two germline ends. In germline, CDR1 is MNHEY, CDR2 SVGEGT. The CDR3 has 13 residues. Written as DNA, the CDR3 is TGTGCCAGCAGCGGTAGCGGAAACAATGAGCAGTTCTTC. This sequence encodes CASSGSGNNEQFF.

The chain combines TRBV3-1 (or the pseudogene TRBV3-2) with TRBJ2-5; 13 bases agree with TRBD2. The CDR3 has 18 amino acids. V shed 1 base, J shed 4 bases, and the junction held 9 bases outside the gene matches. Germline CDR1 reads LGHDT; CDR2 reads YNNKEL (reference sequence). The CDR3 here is CASSQGPHTSGRGETQYF. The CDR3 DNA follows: TGTGCCAGCAGCCAAGGCCCGCACACTAGCGGGAGGGGAGAGACCCAGTACTTC.

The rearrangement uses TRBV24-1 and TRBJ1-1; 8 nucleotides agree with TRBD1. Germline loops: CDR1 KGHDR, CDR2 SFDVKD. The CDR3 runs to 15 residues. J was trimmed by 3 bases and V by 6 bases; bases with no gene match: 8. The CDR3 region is CATSSSKQGDTEAFF. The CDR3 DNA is TGTGCCACCAGTTCTTCCAAACAGGGGGACACTGAAGCTTTCTTT.

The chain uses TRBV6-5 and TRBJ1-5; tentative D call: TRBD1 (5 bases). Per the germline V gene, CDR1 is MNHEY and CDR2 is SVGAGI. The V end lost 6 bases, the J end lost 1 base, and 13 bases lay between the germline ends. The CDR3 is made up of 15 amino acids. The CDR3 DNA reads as TGTGCCAGCAGGGCCCGGGGGGGGAGCAATCAGCCCCAGCATTTT. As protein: CASRARGGSNQPQHF.

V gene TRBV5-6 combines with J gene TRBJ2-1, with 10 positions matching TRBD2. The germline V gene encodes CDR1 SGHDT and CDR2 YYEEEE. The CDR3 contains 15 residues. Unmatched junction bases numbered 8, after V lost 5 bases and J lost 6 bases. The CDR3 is CASSRLSSGSNEQFF. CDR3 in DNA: TGTGCCAGCAGTAGGTTGTCTAGCGGGAGCAATGAGCAGTTCTTC.

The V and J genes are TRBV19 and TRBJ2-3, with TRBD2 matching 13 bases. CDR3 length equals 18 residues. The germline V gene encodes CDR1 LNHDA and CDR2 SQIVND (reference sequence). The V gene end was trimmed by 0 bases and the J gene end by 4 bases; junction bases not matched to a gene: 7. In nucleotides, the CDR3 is TGTGCCAGTAGTATAGACTTTCGGACTAGCGGGAGCGCAGATACGCAGTATTTT. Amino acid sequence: CASSIDFRTSGSADTQYF.

The CDR3 reads CASRRAGETQYF. CDR3 bases: TGTGCCAGCAGGAGGGCCGGAGAGACCCAGTACTTC. V is TRBV2 and J is TRBJ2-5; TRBD2 is a possible D gene (5 bases). There are 12 residues in the CDR3. Looked up from germline, CDR1 is SNHLY and CDR2 is FYNNEI. V gave up 6 bases and J gave up 4 bases, with 9 bases separating them. Filled out from reference TRBV2 and TRBJ2-5, the complete variable domain reads EPEVTQTPSHQVTQMGQEVILRCVPISNHLYFYWYRQILGQKVEFLVSFYNNEISEKSEIFDDQFSVERPDGSNFTLKIRSTKLEDSAMYFCASRRAGETQYFGPGTRLLVL.

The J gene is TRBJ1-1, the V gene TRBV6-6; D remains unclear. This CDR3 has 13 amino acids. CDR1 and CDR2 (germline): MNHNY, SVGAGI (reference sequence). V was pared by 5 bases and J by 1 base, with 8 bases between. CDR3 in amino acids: CASSNRRNTEAFF. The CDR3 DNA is TGTGCCAGCAGTAATCGACGGAACACTGAAGCTTTCTTT.

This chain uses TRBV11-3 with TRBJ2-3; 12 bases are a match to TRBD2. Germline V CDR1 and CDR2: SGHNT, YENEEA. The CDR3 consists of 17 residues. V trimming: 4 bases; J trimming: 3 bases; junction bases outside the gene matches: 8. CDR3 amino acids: CASSSRTSGTGTDTQYF. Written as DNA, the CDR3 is TGTGCCAGCAGCTCCAGGACTAGCGGGACAGGGACAGATACGCAGTATTTT.

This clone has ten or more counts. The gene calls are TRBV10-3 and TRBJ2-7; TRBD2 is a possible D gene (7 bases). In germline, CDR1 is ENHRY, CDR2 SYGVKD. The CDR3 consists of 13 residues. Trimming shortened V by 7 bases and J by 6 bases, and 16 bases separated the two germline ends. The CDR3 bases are TGTGCCATCAAGAAGTCAGGGGAGGGCGAGCAGTACTTC. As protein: CAIKKSGEGEQYF.

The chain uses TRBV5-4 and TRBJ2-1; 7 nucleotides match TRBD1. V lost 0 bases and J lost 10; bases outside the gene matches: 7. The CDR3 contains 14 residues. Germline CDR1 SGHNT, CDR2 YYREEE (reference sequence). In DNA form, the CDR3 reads TGTGCCAGCAGCTTGGACCCCCAGGGGGAAGAGCAGTTCTTC. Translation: CASSLDPQGEEQFF. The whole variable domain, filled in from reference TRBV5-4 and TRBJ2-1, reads ETGVTQSPTHLIKTRGQQVTLRCSSQSGHNTVSWYQQALGQGPQFIFQYYREEENGRGNFPPRFSGLQFPNYSSELNVNALELDDSALYLCASSLDPQGEEQFFGPGTRLTVL.

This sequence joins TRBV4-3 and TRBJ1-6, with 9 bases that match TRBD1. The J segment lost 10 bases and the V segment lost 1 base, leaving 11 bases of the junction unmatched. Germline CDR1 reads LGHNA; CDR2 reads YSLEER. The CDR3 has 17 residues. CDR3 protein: CASSQGGAGTGHSPLHF. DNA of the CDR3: TGCGCCAGCAGCCAAGGAGGGGCCGGGACAGGGCACTCACCCCTCCACTTT.